What follows are 25 T cell receptor beta chains derived from one specimen sequenced in a study of a mutant IDH1 vaccine in newly diagnosed glioma. Some clones are missing from TCRdb's copy, which holds only in-frame ones; the method was immunoSEQ multiplex PCR. The sample records tens of thousands of clones, 65% to 90% being singletons. The time point denotes: week 35, safety follow-up. Every vaccine dose comprised 300 ug of mutant IDH1 20-mer peptide plus topical imiquimod. Their antigens are not known. The sequencing used PBMCs, collected from a glioma patient whose treatment included an IDH1 peptide vaccine. The receptors shown here come from a woman aged 50 to 60 with glioma.

This clone was observed a single time. The V and J genes are TRBV27 and TRBJ2-3, with 7 bases that match TRBD1. The germline V gene has CDR1 MNHEY and CDR2 SMNVEV (reference sequence). The CDR3 is 15 residues long. J lost 1 base, V lost 7 bases, and 8 bases had no gene match. In nucleotides, the CDR3 is TGTGCCAGCAACCTACAGGGGATCGGCACAGATACGCAGTATTTT. Translation gives CASNLQGIGTDTQYF.

The chain couples TRBV10-3 to TRBJ2-7; TRBD2 agrees at 14 bases. CDR3 size: 16 residues. Germline V gives CDR1 ENHRY, CDR2 SYGVKD. With V trimmed by 4 bases and J by 4 bases, 6 bases remained unmatched. This CDR3 is CAISGGLAGVGYEQYF. The CDR3 region has the DNA TGTGCCATCAGTGGGGGACTAGCGGGGGTTGGGTACGAGCAGTACTTC.

This clone was seen a few times. This chain joins TRBV6-5 and TRBJ1-2; TRBD1 matches 11 bases. The CDR3 is 14 residues long. Germline-derived CDR1 and CDR2 are MNHEY and SVGAGI. The junction had 6 bases not matched to a gene; V was cut back by 7 bases and J by 5 bases. The DNA for the CDR3 is TGTGCCAGCACCCGGGACAGGGGGGTATATGGCTACACCTTC. Translation gives CASTRDRGVYGYTF.

The genes are TRBV7-2 and TRBJ1-5; 8 bases are shared with TRBD1. This CDR3 contains 14 residues. V dropped 6 bases and J dropped 6; count of bases not matched to a gene: 7. Germline loops: CDR1 SGHTA, CDR2 FQGNSA. The CDR3 DNA is TGTGCCAGCAGTAGGACAGGGTCTAGTCAGCCCCAGCATTTT. Its protein product is CASSRTGSSQPQHF.

J is TRBJ1-2 and V is TRBV4-3, with a weak D call TRBD1 (6 bases). Germline V gene lookup returns CDR1 LGHNA and CDR2 YSLEER. V was trimmed by 0 bases and J by 4 bases, leaving 9 bases between them. This CDR3 comprises 14 residues. The CDR3, as DNA: TGCGCCAGCAGCCAAGACAGGGGAGGCTATGGCTACACCTTC. Its protein is CASSQDRGGYGYTF.

This chain links TRBV6-1 with TRBJ2-1; TRBD2 agrees at 7 bases. The germline V gene encodes CDR1 MNHNS and CDR2 SASEGT. This CDR3 contains 13 residues. The junction had 3 bases not matched to a gene; V was cut back by 10 bases and J by 0 bases. CDR3 sequence: CANREASYNEQFF. CDR3 DNA sequence: TGTGCCAACCGGGAGGCCTCCTACAATGAGCAGTTCTTC.

This sequence joins TRBV7-2 and TRBJ2-3; D not certain. Germline values: CDR1 SGHTA, CDR2 FQGNSA. Trimming stripped 1 base from V and 2 bases from J, with 7 bases between. There are 14 residues in the CDR3. This chain's CDR3 is CASSLVLNTDTQYF. CDR3 bases: TGTGCCAGCAGCTTAGTACTCAACACAGATACGCAGTATTTT. Complete variable domain (other parts from reference TRBV7-2 and TRBJ2-3): GAGVSQSPSNKVTEKGKDVELRCDPISGHTALYWYRQSLGQGLEFLIYFQGNSAPDKSGLPSDRFSAERTGGSVSTLTIQRTQQEDSAVYLCASSLVLNTDTQYFGPGTRLTVL.

This clone was picked up one time. The chain links TRBV5-1 to TRBJ2-5; the D is unclear. Trimming left V 3 bases short and J 1 base short, with 13 bases between. This CDR3 has 15 residues. Germline assignment: CDR1 SGHRS and CDR2 YFSETQ. The CDR3, as DNA: TGCGCCAGCAGCTCGACGGACCGTCTCCAAGAGACCCAGTACTTC. Its protein is CASSSTDRLQETQYF. Together with reference TRBV5-1 and TRBJ2-5, the CDR3 gives the full variable domain: KAGVTQTPRYLIKTRGQQVTLSCSPISGHRSVSWYQQTPGQGLQFLFEYFSETQRNKGNFPGRFSGRQFSNSRSEMNVSTLELGDSALYLCASSSTDRLQETQYFGPGTRLLVL.

The J gene is TRBJ2-7, the V gene TRBV27, with D hard to call. The V gene's germline CDR1 is MNHEY and CDR2 SMNVEV (reference sequence). Trimming took off 4 bases at V and 2 bases at J, with 9 bases between the two ends. The CDR3 totals 13 residues. Written as DNA, the CDR3 is TGTGCCAGCAGTTCCAGCGTGGCCTACGAGCAGTACTTC. Translated, it gives CASSSSVAYEQYF.

This clone appeared a few times. For the CDR3, the DNA is TGTGCCAGCAGCTTAGTTGGGGCAGGGAATGAGCAGTTCTTC. Its translation: CASSLVGAGNEQFF. The chain joins TRBV11-2 to TRBJ2-1; tentatively, D is TRBD1 (5 bases). The CDR3 extends over 14 amino acids. V lost 1 base to trimming and J lost 7 bases, with 11 bases between them. Germline lookup yields CDR1 SGHAT and CDR2 FQNNGV.

The genes are TRBV7-2 and TRBJ1-5, with D hard to call. V lost 5 bases and J lost 5, with 10 bases in between. The CDR3 is 13 residues long. CDR1 is SGHTA and CDR2 is FQGNSA in the germline V gene. The CDR3 loop reads CASSRAEYQPQHF. The DNA for the CDR3 is TGTGCCAGCAGCCGGGCGGAGTATCAGCCCCAGCATTTT.

V and J are TRBV4-2 and TRBJ1-1, with TRBD1 matching over 7 bases. CDR1 is LGHNA, CDR2 YNFKEQ, per germline. Germline trimming cut 4 bases from V and 5 bases from J; bases unmatched to any gene: 10. The CDR3 loop spans 15 amino acids. CDR3 protein: CASSLPPQGQTEAFF. The CDR3 DNA follows: TGTGCCAGCAGCCTCCCCCCCCAGGGACAGACTGAAGCTTTCTTT.

The rearrangement joins TRBV9 to TRBJ2-3; D gene uncertain. Germline loops: CDR1 SGDLS, CDR2 YYNGEE. This CDR3 is built from 16 residues. V shed 2 bases and J shed 3 bases, with 16 bases lying between them. In DNA, the CDR3 is TGTGCCAGCAGCGTTGGTCCGCAAACCAATACAGATACGCAGTATTTT. It yields the protein CASSVGPQTNTDTQYF.

The chain uses TRBV15 and TRBJ1-1; tentative D call: TRBD1 (5 bases). This CDR3 spans 15 amino acids. Per the germline V gene, CDR1 is LNHNV and CDR2 is YYDKDF (reference sequence). V dropped 0 bases and J dropped 6 bases, with 14 bases sitting between them. CDR3 coding DNA: TGTGCCACCAGCAGAGATAAGGGGCTCTCGGCTGAAGCTTTCTTT. The encoded protein is CATSRDKGLSAEAFF.

The J gene is TRBJ2-3, the V gene TRBV5-1, with 14 bases aligning to TRBD2. After removal of 6 bases from V and 1 base from J, the junction contained 1 base not matched to a gene. Germline V gives CDR1 SGHRS, CDR2 YFSETQ. This CDR3 has 15 amino acids. The CDR3 loop reads CASKGLAGGTDTQYF. The CDR3 nucleotides are TGCGCCAGCAAGGGACTAGCGGGGGGCACAGATACGCAGTATTTT.

This clone is a singleton in its sample. In nucleotides, the CDR3 is TGTGCCAGCAGCCAGAGGGATTTGGATACGCAGTATTTT. It is translated as CASSQRDLDTQYF. V and J are TRBV7-9 and TRBJ2-3, with D possibly matching TRBD2 (5 bases). CDR1 SEHNR and CDR2 FQNEAQ come from the germline V gene (reference sequence). V was cut by 5 bases and J by 6 bases, with 12 bases left in between. This CDR3 has 13 amino acids.

V is TRBV19 and J is TRBJ1-1; D might be TRBD1 (6 bases). CDR1 LNHDA and CDR2 SQIVND come from the germline V gene (reference sequence). The V end was cut by 7 bases, the J end by 5 bases, with 14 bases between. CDR3 length equals 13 residues. In DNA form, the CDR3 reads TGTGCCAGTATCGACACAGGGCCGACTGAAGCTTTCTTT. Translating gives CASIDTGPTEAFF. The full variable domain, completed using reference TRBV19 and TRBJ1-1, is DGGITQSPKYLFRKEGQNVTLSCEQNLNHDAMYWYRQDPGQGLRLIYYSQIVNDFQKGDIAEGYSVSREKKESFPLTVTSAQKNPTAFYLCASIDTGPTEAFFGQGTRLTVV.

There are a few counts of this clone. This chain uses TRBV30 with TRBJ1-1; perhaps TRBD1 as D (5 bases). The CDR3 is 13 amino acids. Trimming pared 2 bases from V and 10 bases from J, leaving 17 bases between. Per the germline V gene, CDR1 is GTSNPN and CDR2 is SVGIG (reference sequence). The CDR3, as DNA: TGTGCCTGGAGTTCGGACAAGCTCTTTATAGCTTTCTTT. Encoded protein: CAWSSDKLFIAFF.

This chain links TRBV4-1 with TRBJ2-1; 8 bases fit TRBD2. This CDR3 is built from 16 residues. Germline V lookup: CDR1 MGHRA, CDR2 YSYEKL. With 0 bases clipped from V and 4 bases from J, the junction kept 5 bases outside the gene matches. This CDR3 reads CASSQDRAGGYNEQFF. The CDR3 nucleotides read TGCGCCAGCAGCCAAGACCGCGCGGGGGGATACAATGAGCAGTTCTTC.

The gene calls are TRBV6-4 and TRBJ2-3, with D possibly being TRBD1 (6 bases). Germline V gene lookup returns CDR1 MRHNA and CDR2 SNTAGT. The CDR3 runs to 13 residues. The germline V and J ends were trimmed by 5 bases and 1 base, with 7 bases remaining between them. CDR3 in amino acids: CASSRTGTDTQYF. Written as DNA, the CDR3 is TGTGCCAGCAGTCGGACAGGCACAGATACGCAGTATTTT.

V and J are TRBV19 and TRBJ1-5; 9 bases align to TRBD1. Germline loops: CDR1 LNHDA, CDR2 SQIVND (reference sequence). Trimming cost V 6 bases and J 7 bases; bases outside gene matches: 13. There are 16 residues in the CDR3. The CDR3, as DNA: TGTGCCAGTAGCAGGGGACAGGGTATTCGATGGCAGCCCCAGCATTTT. Protein: CASSRGQGIRWQPQHF.

The V call is TRBV7-9, the J call TRBJ2-2; possibly TRBD1 or TRBD2 for D (5 bases each). Trimming shortened V by 1 base and J by 4 bases, and 7 bases separated the two germline ends. The CDR3 has 14 amino acids. Germline V gene data show CDR1 as SEHNR and CDR2 as FQNEAQ (reference sequence). CDR3 amino acids: CASSLGGPTGELFF. CDR3 in DNA: TGTGCCAGCAGCTTAGGGGGACCCACCGGGGAGCTGTTTTTT.

The rearrangement links TRBV5-6 to TRBJ1-2; 8 bases map to TRBD1. This CDR3 is built from 13 residues. The J segment lost 4 bases and the V segment lost 3 bases, leaving 2 bases of the junction unmatched. Germline CDR1 SGHDT, CDR2 YYEEEE. CDR3 sequence: CASSYDRGYGYTF. CDR3 DNA: TGTGCCAGCAGCTACGACAGGGGCTATGGCTACACCTTC. The complete variable domain, with remaining parts taken from reference TRBV5-6 and TRBJ1-2, reads DAGVTQSPTHLIKTRGQQVTLRCSPKSGHDTVSWYQQALGQGPQFIFQYYEEEERQRGNFPDRFSGHQFPNYSSELNVNALLLGDSALYLCASSYDRGYGYTFGSGTRLTVV.

The chain links TRBV4-2 to TRBJ2-7; tentatively, D is TRBD2 (7 bases). CDR1 and CDR2 from the germline V gene are LGHNA and YNFKEQ. This CDR3 contains 14 residues. Trimming took off 0 bases at V and 8 bases at J, with 14 bases between the two ends. In nucleotides, the CDR3 is TGTGCCAGCAGCCAAGATCGGGGGGCCGCGAAGCAGTACTTC. It specifies CASSQDRGAAKQYF.

The chain has TRBV18 and TRBJ1-1, with TRBD1 matching over 10 bases. The V segment lost 0 bases and the J segment 10 bases; nucleotides outside the gene matches: 5. This CDR3 is built from 14 residues. Per the germline V gene, CDR1 is KGHSH and CDR2 is LQKENI. CDR3 sequence (DNA): TGTGCCAGCTCACCACCGGGGACAGGGGCGAGAGCTTTCTTT. It yields the protein CASSPPGTGARAFF. The full variable domain, completed using reference TRBV18 and TRBJ1-1, is NAGVMQNPRHLVRRRGQEARLRCSPMKGHSHVYWYRQLPEEGLKFMVYLQKENIIDESGMPKERFSAEFPKEGPSILRIQQVVRGDSAAYFCASSPPGTGARAFFGQGTRLTVV.